The T cell receptor (beta chain) under discussion was sequenced for a study of blood T cells in healthy people across ages. Peripheral blood, 9.5 to 10 milliliters per donor, was collected. With a J-beta primer mix and a sample-barcoded 5' primer, a second PCR ran about 7 to 12 cycles. Each CDR3 protein is one row after TCRdb ran MiXCR on the 5' RACE reads. The sample shows over 750,000 distinct CDR3 sequences, 20% to 25% of them seen only once. This CDR3 region has 14 residues. J lost 8 bases, V lost 5 bases, and 9 bases had no gene match. CDR1 PRHDT and CDR2 FYEKMQ come from the germline V gene (reference sequence). This clonotype was picked up a small number of times. A further study also used this sample, focusing on T cells of mothers and their children. That work adds: Mothers yielded over 8 million CDR3 reads, children 2.5 million to 3 million each. Regardless of relatedness, pairs show thymic selection shaping TCR recombination output in a similar manner.

This TCR derives from a boy between 10 and 17 years old in good health. This rearrangement joins TRBV13 to TRBJ2-1; 7 bases map to TRBD1. The material sequenced was blood. As DNA, the CDR3 is TGTGCCAGCAGCCTGGTAACAGGGGTTCATGAGCAGTTCTTC. It translates to CASSLVTGVHEQFF. The full variable domain, its missing parts supplied by reference TRBV13 and TRBJ2-1, is AAGVIQSPRHLIKEKRETATLKCYPIPRHDTVYWYQQGPGQDPQFLISFYEKMQSDKGSIPDRFSAQQFSDYHSELNMSSLELGDSALYFCASSLVTGVHEQFFGPGTRLTVL.